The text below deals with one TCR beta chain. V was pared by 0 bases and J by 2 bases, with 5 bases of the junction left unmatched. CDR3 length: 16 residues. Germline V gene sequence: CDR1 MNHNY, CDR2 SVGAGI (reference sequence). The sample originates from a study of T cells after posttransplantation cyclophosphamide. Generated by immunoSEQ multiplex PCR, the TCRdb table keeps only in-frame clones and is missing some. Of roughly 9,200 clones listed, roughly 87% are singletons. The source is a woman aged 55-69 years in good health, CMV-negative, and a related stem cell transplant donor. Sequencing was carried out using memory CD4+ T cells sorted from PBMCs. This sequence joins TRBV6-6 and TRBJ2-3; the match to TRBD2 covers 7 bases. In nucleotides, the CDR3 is TGTGCCAGCAGTTACTCTGGCGGGAGCATCACAGATACGCAGTATTTT. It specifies CASSYSGGSITDTQYF.